These 19 T cell receptor beta chains originate from one sample sequenced in a study of blood T cell repertoires in COVID-19. Profiled with immunoSEQ multiplex PCR; TCRdb holds only in-frame clones, not every one. Found here are about 150,000 clones, 87% of them singletons; the top ten hold 4% to 5%. Input material: peripheral blood. The receptor source for this set is a woman aged 55-70 years with active or convalescent COVID-19.

The J gene is TRBJ1-4, the V gene TRBV4-3; perhaps TRBD1 as D (6 bases). Trimming took 0 bases from V and 14 from J, leaving 19 bases between them. CDR3 length equals 15 residues. CDR1 and CDR2 (germline): LGHNA, YSLEER. Here the CDR3 reads CASSQDPAQGWPLFF. As DNA, the CDR3 is TGCGCCAGCAGCCAAGATCCCGCACAGGGATGGCCGCTGTTTTTT.

The V and J genes are TRBV9 and TRBJ1-2; weak D call: TRBD1 (6 bases). Germline V lookup: CDR1 SGDLS, CDR2 YYNGEE. V shed 7 bases and J shed 6 bases, with 10 bases lying between them. The CDR3 is made up of 11 amino acids. CDR3 DNA: TGTGCCAGCCTAGGGGGGGATGGCTACACCTTC. Encoded protein: CASLGGDGYTF.

The sample holds a few counts of this clone. The V gene is TRBV7-8, the J gene TRBJ2-7; TRBD2 matches at 7 bases. CDR1 SGHVS and CDR2 FQNEAQ come from the germline V gene. With V trimmed by 5 bases and J by 4 bases, 8 bases remained unmatched. This CDR3 contains 14 residues. DNA for the CDR3: TGTGCCAGCAGCGCCCGGGGGGACTTTTACGAGCAGTACTTC. Protein sequence: CASSARGDFYEQYF.

This clone came up a few times. This chain connects TRBV19 to TRBJ2-7; TRBD2 is a possible D gene (6 bases). The V and J ends lost 5 bases and 1 base respectively, with 15 bases between them. CDR3 length: 15 residues. CDR1 and CDR2 (germline): LNHDA, SQIVND (reference sequence). CDR3 in DNA: TGTGCCAGTAGTTTCGAGGGGACTGGTTCCTACGAGCAGTACTTC. Residues: CASSFEGTGSYEQYF.

J is TRBJ1-1 and V is TRBV15; 8 bases are a match to TRBD1. V lost 4 bases, J lost 7 bases, and 11 bases stayed unmatched. The CDR3 is 15 amino acids. Germline loops: CDR1 LNHNV, CDR2 YYDKDF (reference sequence). Written as DNA, the CDR3 is TGTGCCACCAGCACCTACAGGGGGGGCTGGTTTGAAGCTTTCTTT. It is translated as CATSTYRGGWFEAFF.

This clone was detected only once. This sequence joins TRBV9 and TRBJ2-2; 7 nucleotides agree with TRBD1. The CDR3 has 16 residues. Germline values: CDR1 SGDLS, CDR2 YYNGEE. With V trimmed by 4 bases and J by 0 bases, 6 bases remained unmatched. Written as DNA, the CDR3 is TGTGCCAGCAGCTCGATGGGACAGCCGAACACCGGGGAGCTGTTTTTT. Residues: CASSSMGQPNTGELFF. Based on the CDR3 plus reference TRBV9 and TRBJ2-2, the full variable domain is DSGVTQTPKHLITATGQRVTLRCSPRSGDLSVYWYQQSLDQGLQFLIQYYNGEERAKGNILERFSAQQFPDLHSELNLSSLELGDSALYFCASSSMGQPNTGELFFGEGSRLTVL.

This rearrangement joins TRBV7-2 to TRBJ1-1; D may be TRBD1 (5 bases). CDR1 is SGHTA, CDR2 FQGNSA, per germline. This CDR3 region has 13 residues. V lost 1 base, J lost 3 bases, and 6 bases lay in between. The CDR3 sequence: CASSLGQHTEAFF. CDR3 nucleotides: TGTGCCAGCAGCTTAGGACAGCACACTGAAGCTTTCTTT.

The rearrangement uses TRBV10-3 and TRBJ2-1, with 9 bases that match TRBD1. There are 11 residues in the CDR3. After removal of 5 bases from V and 10 bases from J, the junction contained 0 bases not matched to a gene. The germline CDR1 and CDR2 sequences are ENHRY and SYGVKD. In nucleotides, the CDR3 is TGTGCCATCAGTACAGGGGGCGAGCAGTTCTTC. Encoded protein: CAISTGGEQFF.

This clone has a single count. The CDR3 sequence: CASSRRRAGDQPQHF. Written as DNA, the CDR3 is TGTGCCAGTAGTCGTCGAAGGGCGGGAGATCAGCCCCAGCATTTT. The gene calls are TRBV19 and TRBJ1-5; D is undetermined. Trimming removed 5 bases at V and 5 bases at J, with 16 bases between. This CDR3 region has 15 residues. Germline V lookup: CDR1 LNHDA, CDR2 SQIVND (reference sequence).

The chain uses TRBV2 and TRBJ2-3; 9 bases line up with TRBD1. CDR1 is SNHLY, CDR2 FYNNEI, per germline. J lost 7 bases, V lost 0 bases, and 8 bases had no gene match. The CDR3 runs to 16 residues. For the CDR3, the DNA is TGTGCCAGCAGTGAAGCAGGGACAGGGATGGCGCATACGCAGTATTTT. This codes for CASSEAGTGMAHTQYF.

This clone was detected ten times or more. This chain connects TRBV7-6 to TRBJ2-1; 7 bases agree with TRBD2. J was trimmed by 2 bases and V by 1 base; bases with no gene match: 5. Looked up from germline, CDR1 is SGHVS and CDR2 is FNYEAQ. This CDR3 region has 16 residues. In DNA, the CDR3 is TGTGCCAGCAGCTTAGAATCGGCGGGGGCCTACAATGAGCAGTTCTTC. Translated, it gives CASSLESAGAYNEQFF.

J is TRBJ2-7 and V is TRBV12-3 or TRBV12-4, with D perhaps TRBD1 (5 bases). The germline V and J ends were trimmed by 5 bases and 3 bases, with 8 bases remaining between them. The CDR3 is 12 amino acids. The CDR3: CASSGAGYEQYF. The CDR3 nucleotides read TGTGCCAGCAGTGGGGCCGGCTACGAGCAGTACTTC.

The V call is TRBV6-2 or TRBV6-3, the J call TRBJ1-2; 8 bases fit TRBD1. The germline gives CDR1 MNHEY, CDR2 SVGEGT. J lost 4 bases, V lost 2 bases, and 3 bases had no gene match. This CDR3 is built from 14 residues. CDR3 coding DNA: TGTGCCAGCAGTTACCAGGGGGCAGCCTATGGCTACACCTTC. It codes for CASSYQGAAYGYTF.

The V and J genes are TRBV5-1 and TRBJ1-4, with a tentative D call TRBD1 (6 bases). V was shortened by 4 bases and J by 4 bases, with 11 bases between the two germline ends. The CDR3 is made up of 14 amino acids. CDR1 SGHRS and CDR2 YFSETQ come from the germline V gene. The CDR3: CASSPRTDNEKLFF. The CDR3 region has the DNA TGCGCCAGCAGCCCCCGGACAGATAATGAAAAACTGTTTTTT.

This clone was counted only a few times. The chain employs TRBV11-1 and TRBJ1-1; the D gene is possibly TRBD1 (6 bases). Germline values: CDR1 SGHAT, CDR2 FQDESV (reference sequence). This CDR3 has 15 amino acids. The V and J ends lost 2 bases and 0 bases respectively, with 10 bases between them. The CDR3 region has the DNA TGTGCCAGCAGCTTATCGACAGGTTTGAACACTGAAGCTTTCTTT. This encodes CASSLSTGLNTEAFF. Complete variable domain (other parts from reference TRBV11-1 and TRBJ1-1): EAEVAQSPRYKITEKSQAVAFWCDPISGHATLYWYRQILGQGPELLVQFQDESVVDDSQLPKDRFSAERLKGVDSTLKIQPAELGDSAMYLCASSLSTGLNTEAFFGQGTRLTVV.

The rearrangement joins TRBV4-3 to TRBJ2-4; the D gene is possibly TRBD2 (5 bases). The CDR3 spans 17 residues. V lost 4 bases and J 0 bases, leaving 16 bases between the germline ends. In germline, CDR1 is LGHNA, CDR2 YSLEER. CDR3: CASSRSWTESAKNIQYF. The CDR3 nucleotides read TGCGCCAGCAGCCGCTCTTGGACTGAATCAGCCAAAAACATTCAGTACTTC.

The chain recombines TRBV10-3 with TRBJ2-2; TRBD2 might be the D (5 bases). V was shortened by 10 bases and J by 9 bases, with 21 bases between the two germline ends. The CDR3 is 14 residues long. Germline CDR1 reads ENHRY; CDR2 reads SYGVKD. CDR3 coding DNA: TGTGCCACCCCAAGCGGTTCAGGAAATAGGGAGCTGTTTTTT. Protein: CATPSGSGNRELFF.

The chain employs TRBV11-2 and TRBJ1-2, with TRBD1 matching 9 bases. CDR3 size: 19 residues. Germline CDR1 is SGHAT and CDR2 is FQNNGV. Germline trimming cut 5 bases from V and 7 bases from J; bases unmatched to any gene: 23. The CDR3 nucleotides read TGTGCCAGCAGCACTGTTCACCTTTACAGGGGGCCGGAGTTTTTTGGCTACACCTTC. Translating it yields CASSTVHLYRGPEFFGYTF.

This sequence joins TRBV5-1 and TRBJ2-7, with TRBD1 matching over 11 bases. With 0 bases clipped from V and 6 bases from J, the junction kept 5 bases outside the gene matches. The CDR3 runs to 15 residues. Germline V CDR1 and CDR2: SGHRS, YFSETQ. CDR3 region: CASSLVGQGVAEQYF. DNA for the CDR3: TGCGCCAGCAGCTTGGTGGGACAGGGGGTAGCCGAGCAGTACTTC.